One sample yielded the 9 T cell receptor beta chains listed below, sequenced in a study of CD8 T cells in ankylosing spondylitis. Study-wide findings and caveats: Made up of about eight highly homologous variants, a TCR beta motif appeared characteristic of ankylosing spondylitis blood.

These receptors lack a known antigen. TCRdb independently ran MiXCR on the 5' RACE reads; one entry per CDR3 protein. The sample has 400,000 or so distinct CDR3 sequences, roughly 26% seen once. The sample comprised blood, either unsorted or a sorted T cell fraction (not recorded which). All receptors come from a male donor with ankylosing spondylitis.

In this sample, this clonotype turned up a few times. The CDR3 loop reads CAWSFGYNEQFF. In DNA, the CDR3 is TGTGCCTGGAGTTTCGGCTACAATGAGCAGTTCTTC. This sequence joins TRBV30 and TRBJ2-1; D is uncertain. Germline lookup yields CDR1 GTSNPN and CDR2 SVGIG (reference sequence). This CDR3 comprises 12 residues. Trimming left V 2 bases short and J 3 bases short, with 5 bases between. The complete variable domain, with remaining parts taken from reference TRBV30 and TRBJ2-1, reads SQTIHQWPATLVQPVGSPLSLECTVEGTSNPNLYWYRQAAGRGLQLLFYSVGIGQISSEVPQNLSASRPQDRQFILSSKKLLLSDSGFYLCAWSFGYNEQFFGPGTRLTVL.

This clonotype was seen more than once but under ten times. The chain combines TRBV2 with TRBJ1-1; D gene unclear. The germline V and J ends were trimmed by 4 bases and 5 bases, with 14 bases remaining between them. Germline V gene data show CDR1 as SNHLY and CDR2 as FYNNEI. The CDR3 contains 14 residues. The CDR3 loop reads CASSVGLPGTEAFF. For the CDR3, the DNA is TGTGCCAGCAGTGTCGGACTCCCGGGGACTGAAGCTTTCTTT.

The CDR3 sequence is CSAVRDNQETQYF. The CDR3 DNA follows: TGCAGTGCAGTCCGGGACAACCAAGAGACCCAGTACTTC. The rearrangement joins TRBV20-1 to TRBJ2-5; the D gene is possibly TRBD1 (6 bases). Between the trimmed V and J ends, which lost 6 bases and 0 bases, there was a span of 11 bases. The CDR3 contains 13 residues. CDR1 is DFQATT and CDR2 is SNEGSKA in the germline V gene (reference sequence).

This chain links TRBV14 with TRBJ1-1, with D uncertain. Germline V lookup: CDR1 SGHDN, CDR2 FVKESK. This CDR3 is built from 14 residues. V lost 0 bases, J lost 2 bases, and 7 bases lay in between. CDR3 sequence reads: CASSQEDVNTEAFF. CDR3 nucleotide sequence: TGTGCCAGCAGCCAAGAAGACGTAAACACTGAAGCTTTCTTT.

This clonotype showed up just a few times. CDR3 loop: CASSGSYQPQHF. DNA of the CDR3: TGTGCCAGCAGTGGGTCCTATCAGCCCCAGCATTTT. The chain couples TRBV12-3 or TRBV12-4 to TRBJ1-5; D call uncertain. This CDR3 has 12 residues. Trimming pared 5 bases from V and 5 bases from J, leaving 7 bases between.

This clonotype was seen a handful of times. The CDR3 DNA reads as TGTGCCACCAGTGGGCAGGGCCGGGATGAGCAGTTCTTC. It encodes CATSGQGRDEQFF. The V call is TRBV24-1, the J call TRBJ2-1, with D perhaps TRBD1 (5 bases). Germline-derived CDR1 and CDR2 are KGHDR and SFDVKD. Trimming stripped 5 bases from V and 8 bases from J, with 12 bases between. The CDR3 sequence is 13 residues long.

The V gene is TRBV5-5, the J gene TRBJ2-1, with no clear D. Between the trimmed V and J ends, which lost 0 bases and 0 bases, there was a span of 7 bases. In germline, CDR1 is SGHKS, CDR2 YYEKEE (reference sequence). The CDR3 length is 15 residues. The CDR3 bases are TGTGCCAGCAGCTTGGGGTGGAGCTCCTACAATGAGCAGTTCTTC. Residues: CASSLGWSSYNEQFF. The complete variable domain, with remaining parts taken from reference TRBV5-5 and TRBJ2-1, reads DAGVTQSPTHLIKTRGQQVTLRCSPISGHKSVSWYQQVLGQGPQFIFQYYEKEERGRGNFPDRFSARQFPNYSSELNVNALLLGDSALYLCASSLGWSSYNEQFFGPGTRLTVL.

This clonotype occurred a few times. The genes are TRBV5-1 and TRBJ2-3; tentatively, D is TRBD1 (5 bases). Germline V lookup: CDR1 SGHRS, CDR2 YFSETQ. Trimming pared 2 bases from V and 0 bases from J, leaving 7 bases between. The length of the CDR3 is 14 residues. CDR3 bases: TGCGCCAGCAGCTTCGGACACAGCACAGATACGCAGTATTTT. Protein product: CASSFGHSTDTQYF.

The rearrangement links TRBV10-3 to TRBJ2-2; D is uncertain. This CDR3 has 15 residues. V was shortened by 3 bases and J by 4 bases, with 12 bases between the two germline ends. Germline-derived CDR1 and CDR2 are ENHRY and SYGVKD. CDR3 in amino acids: CAISEPGSGTGELFF. The CDR3 DNA is TGTGCCATCAGTGAACCAGGTTCGGGCACCGGGGAGCTGTTTTTT.